This TCR beta chain was captured in a study of shared clonotypes between healthy human individuals. Study-level information: The people who gave samples were two women and a few men aged 18 to 49. Study observations and caveats: Between a few donors, naive CD4 clonotypes were shared at a level of about 5%. Lower generation probabilities were found for non-shared clonotypes than for those shared by all four donors.

Germline V gene data show CDR1 as SGHTA and CDR2 as FQGTGA. The CDR3 runs 14 residues. V lost 2 bases and J 0 bases, leaving 7 bases between the germline ends. It was CD45RO-negative cells, positively selected for CCR7, that made up naive CD8 cells, with terminally differentiated effector memory CD45RA+ cells excluded. Clones were read by immunoSEQ multiplex PCR, and TCRdb kept only the in-frame ones, dropping some. The profile shows about 2.1 million clones, 93% of them singletons. On this clone itself: Its antigen is unidentified. Other DNA sequences within the sample encode an identical CDR3.

This rearrangement joins TRBV7-3 to TRBJ1-1, with a tentative D call TRBD1 (5 bases). Sequenced material: naive CD8+ T cells from PBMCs. The receptor comes from a man aged 18 to 29 in good health. Some clones in this sample may be carry-over from other donors' samples. CDR3 coding DNA: TGTGCCAGCAGCTTAGGAGGGGTGAACACTGAAGCTTTCTTT. Amino acid sequence: CASSLGGVNTEAFF.